The 17 T cell receptor beta chains below all came from one sample that was sequenced in a study of PD-L1 blockade in urothelial cancer. This table comes from immunoSEQ multiplex PCR, and its TCRdb copy is limited to in-frame clones, with some not included. The profile shows about 32,000 clones, around 80% of them singletons. Specimen: PBMCs, collected around atezolizumab (anti-PD-L1) treatment. All receptors come from a man aged 55 to 70 with urothelial cancer.

This chain joins TRBV5-4 and TRBJ2-3, with 7 bases lining up with TRBD1. This CDR3 is built from 16 residues. After removal of 4 bases from V and 0 bases from J, the junction contained 8 bases not matched to a gene. Per germline, CDR1 SGHNT and CDR2 YYREEE (reference sequence). CDR3 nucleotide sequence: TGTGCCAGCAGCCCACGACAGGGTTCTAGCACAGATACGCAGTATTTT. Its protein is CASSPRQGSSTDTQYF. The whole variable domain, remainder taken from reference TRBV5-4 and TRBJ2-3, is ETGVTQSPTHLIKTRGQQVTLRCSSQSGHNTVSWYQQALGQGPQFIFQYYREEENGRGNFPPRFSGLQFPNYSSELNVNALELDDSALYLCASSPRQGSSTDTQYFGPGTRLTVL.

The chain couples TRBV6-5 to TRBJ2-3, with TRBD1 matching 9 bases. The CDR3 length is 15 residues. The trim removed 6 bases at V and 1 base at J, leaving 5 bases unmatched. Germline CDR1 and CDR2: MNHEY and SVGAGI. The CDR3, as DNA: TGTGCCAGCAGCACCCGGGACAGGGGCACAGATACGCAGTATTTT. Its protein is CASSTRDRGTDTQYF.

The rearrangement links TRBV10-2 to TRBJ2-1; tentatively, D is TRBD2 (6 bases). Germline lookup yields CDR1 WSHSY and CDR2 SAAADI. V gave up 3 bases and J gave up 7 bases, with 16 bases separating them. This CDR3 spans 15 amino acids. The chain's CDR3 is CASSDWDLRGNEQFF. Here the CDR3 DNA reads TGCGCCAGCAGTGACTGGGACTTGCGGGGAAATGAGCAGTTCTTC.

The chain has TRBV10-3 and TRBJ2-3, with 13 nucleotides matching TRBD2. The CDR3 loop spans 16 amino acids. J lost 0 bases, V lost 7 bases, and 4 bases had no gene match. Germline V gives CDR1 ENHRY, CDR2 SYGVKD. The CDR3 loop is CAITRLAGGSTDTQYF. The DNA of the CDR3 is TGTGCCATCACCCGACTAGCGGGGGGTAGCACAGATACGCAGTATTTT.

The chain links TRBV30 to TRBJ2-7; TRBD1 might be the D (5 bases). CDR3 size: 12 residues. Per germline, CDR1 GTSNPN and CDR2 SVGIG (reference sequence). Trimming removed 5 bases at V and 2 bases at J, with 10 bases between. CDR3 DNA: TGTGCCTGGGGTAGGGGTCCCTACGAGCAGTACTTC. It translates to CAWGRGPYEQYF.

The chain is built from TRBV19 and TRBJ2-5; 9 positions agree with TRBD1. Unmatched junction bases numbered 2, after V lost 4 bases and J lost 5 bases. The length of the CDR3 is 13 residues. Germline assignment: CDR1 LNHDA and CDR2 SQIVND (reference sequence). The CDR3 DNA is TGTGCCAGTAGTAACAGGGGGCGGGAGACCCAGTACTTC. Protein product: CASSNRGRETQYF.

V usage is TRBV27 and J usage is TRBJ2-6; 8 bases are a match to TRBD1. V trimming: 3 bases; J trimming: 6 bases; junction bases outside the gene matches: 13. There are 18 residues in the CDR3. Germline V CDR1 and CDR2: MNHEY, SMNVEV (reference sequence). The CDR3 nucleotides read TGTGCCAGCAGTTTTTCCCGGACAGGGCGGTCTTTGGCCAACGTCCTGACTTTC. Residues: CASSFSRTGRSLANVLTF.

The J gene is TRBJ2-4, the V gene TRBV7-3; D is perhaps TRBD1 (6 bases). CDR3 length: 14 amino acids. V dropped 0 bases and J dropped 9 bases, with 12 bases sitting between them. Germline CDR1 is SGHTA and CDR2 is FQGTGA. The CDR3 DNA follows: TGTGCCAGCAGCTTAACGGGACAAGGAAGCATTCAGTACTTC. It specifies CASSLTGQGSIQYF.

In the case of this clone: Relative to the germline gene, one junction end is altered; a read error may explain this. As DNA, the CDR3 is TGTGCCAGCAGTTTAGACCAGGGGGCTGGGGCTTTCTTT. Protein: CASSLDQGAGAFF. The rearrangement joins TRBV7-2 to TRBJ1-1, with 8 positions matching TRBD1. This CDR3 spans 13 amino acids. Germline CDR1 SGHTA, CDR2 FQGNSA. Supplemented by reference TRBV7-2 and TRBJ1-1, the full variable domain reads GAGVSQSPSNKVTEKGKDVELRCDPISGHTALYWYRQSLGQGLEFLIYFQGNSAPDKSGLPSDRFSAERTGGSVSTLTIQRTQQEDSAVYLCASSLDQGAGAFFGQGTRLTVV.

V and J are TRBV27 and TRBJ2-1, with 7 bases matching TRBD1. The trim removed 3 bases at V and 3 bases at J, leaving 8 bases unmatched. Germline CDR1 is MNHEY and CDR2 is SMNVEV (reference sequence). CDR3 length equals 16 residues. DNA for the CDR3: TGTGCCAGCAGTTTGACTTCGAGACAGGGCTACAATGAGCAGTTCTTC. It translates to CASSLTSRQGYNEQFF.

J is TRBJ2-7 and V is TRBV19; D is possibly TRBD2 (5 bases). Germline lookup yields CDR1 LNHDA and CDR2 SQIVND (reference sequence). The CDR3 extends over 14 amino acids. The V gene lost 3 bases and the J gene lost 9 bases, with 18 bases spanning the gap. The CDR3 spells CASSISVGEVGQYF. The CDR3 nucleotides are TGTGCCAGTAGTATCAGCGTCGGGGAAGTCGGGCAGTACTTC.

The chain links TRBV18 to TRBJ1-1, with D possibly TRBD1 on 6 matching bases. Trimming took 2 bases from V and 4 from J, leaving 8 bases between them. CDR1 is KGHSH, CDR2 LQKENI, per germline. The CDR3 is 13 residues long. The CDR3 region has the DNA TGTGCCAGCTCACCATCCAGGGGCACTGAAGCTTTCTTT. Encoded protein: CASSPSRGTEAFF.

The chain recombines TRBV28 with TRBJ1-3; possibly TRBD1 for D (5 bases). The CDR3 runs to 13 residues. CDR1 is MDHEN, CDR2 SYDVKM, per germline. V lost 6 bases, J lost 4 bases, and 10 bases lay in between. The chain's CDR3 is CASRNYRGNTIYF. The CDR3 DNA sequence: TGTGCCAGCAGAAATTACAGGGGAAACACCATATATTTT.

V gene TRBV4-2 combines with J gene TRBJ1-2, with 10 positions matching TRBD1. J was trimmed by 5 bases and V by 4 bases; bases with no gene match: 4. CDR3 size: 14 residues. Germline CDR1 reads LGHNA; CDR2 reads YNFKEQ. The CDR3 region is CASSRPDRGYGYTF. The CDR3 DNA sequence: TGTGCCAGCAGCCGGCCGGACAGGGGGTATGGCTACACCTTC.

The J gene is TRBJ1-4, the V gene TRBV2; TRBD1 is a possible D gene (5 bases). This CDR3 has 12 amino acids. The ends were cut back, 6 bases at V and 13 bases at J, with 15 bases in the middle. CDR1 is SNHLY and CDR2 is FYNNEI in the germline V gene. DNA for the CDR3: TGTGCCAGCAGGACCGATCAGGGTCCACTGTTTTTT. Translating gives CASRTDQGPLFF.

The chain recombines TRBV25-1 with TRBJ1-5; TRBD1 agrees at 12 bases. Germline lookup yields CDR1 MGHDK and CDR2 SYGVNS. The V and J ends lost 5 bases and 5 bases, in that order; junction bases with no gene match: 10. The CDR3 spans 17 residues. CDR3 in DNA: TGTGCCAGCAGTCCAACCCAGGGACAGGGGGCGTATCAGCCCCAGCATTTT. Its protein is CASSPTQGQGAYQPQHF.

The chain employs TRBV6-5 and TRBJ1-1; TRBD1 matches 7 bases. Germline CDR1 is MNHEY and CDR2 is SVGAGI. The trim removed 8 bases at V and 1 base at J, leaving 4 bases unmatched. This CDR3 is built from 13 residues. The CDR3 coding sequence is TGTGCCAGCCGGGACAGTCGGAACACTGAAGCTTTCTTT. It yields the protein CASRDSRNTEAFF.